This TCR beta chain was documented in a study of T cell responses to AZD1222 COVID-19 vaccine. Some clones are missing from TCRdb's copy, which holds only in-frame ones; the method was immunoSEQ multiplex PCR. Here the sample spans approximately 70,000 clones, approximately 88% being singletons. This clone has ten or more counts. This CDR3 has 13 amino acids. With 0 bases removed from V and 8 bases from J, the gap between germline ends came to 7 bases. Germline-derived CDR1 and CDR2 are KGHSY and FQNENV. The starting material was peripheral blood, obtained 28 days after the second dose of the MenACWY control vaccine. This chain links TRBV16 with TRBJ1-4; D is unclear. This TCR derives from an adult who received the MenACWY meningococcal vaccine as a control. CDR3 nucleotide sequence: TGTGCCAGCAGCCAATCATTTGTGGAAAAACTGTTTTTT. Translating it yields CASSQSFVEKLFF.